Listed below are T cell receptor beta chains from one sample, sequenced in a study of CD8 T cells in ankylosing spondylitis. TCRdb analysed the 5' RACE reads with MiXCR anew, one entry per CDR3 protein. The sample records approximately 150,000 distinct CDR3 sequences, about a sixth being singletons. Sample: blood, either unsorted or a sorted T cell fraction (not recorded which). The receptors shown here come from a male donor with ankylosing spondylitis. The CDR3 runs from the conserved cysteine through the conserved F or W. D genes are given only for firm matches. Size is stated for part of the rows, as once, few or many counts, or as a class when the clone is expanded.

CSVTNRYDQPQHF	TGCAGCGTAACGAACAGGTACGATCAGCCCCAGCATTTT	TRBJ1-5	NA	many	TRBV29-1
CATSDFRGREQYF	TGTGCCACCAGTGATTTCAGGGGGCGCGAGCAGTACTTC	TRBJ2-7	TRBD1	NA	TRBV24-1
CASMGGGRAPDEQYF	TGTGCCAGCATGGGGGGGGGCAGGGCCCCTGACGAGCAGTACTTC	TRBJ2-7	NA	few	TRBV12-3/TRBV12-4
CASSDSNF	TGTGCCAGCAGTGACAGTAATTTT	TRBJ2-3	NA	few	TRBV6-2/TRBV6-3
CATSDWQHGEQFF	TGTGCCACCAGTGATTGGCAGCACGGTGAGCAGTTCTTC	TRBJ2-1	NA	many	TRBV24-1
CASSQLGLDSYNEQFF	TGCGCCAGCAGCCAATTAGGCCTCGACTCCTACAATGAGCAGTTCTTC	TRBJ2-1	NA	few	TRBV4-1
CASSRPGGGETEAFF	TGTGCCAGCAGCCGACCCGGGGGGGGTGAGACTGAAGCTTTCTTT	TRBJ1-1	NA	NA	TRBV11-2
CASSLTTSGRPDTQYF	TGTGCCAGCAGTCTGACGACTAGCGGGAGACCAGATACGCAGTATTTT	TRBJ2-3	TRBD2	few	TRBV27
CASGLGRSSYNEQFF	TGTGCTAGTGGTTTGGGCCGTAGCTCCTACAATGAGCAGTTCTTC	TRBJ2-1	NA	NA	TRBV12-5
CASSFGTGVGTDTQYF	TGTGCCAGCAGTTTCGGGACAGGGGTGGGTACAGATACGCAGTATTTT	TRBJ2-3	TRBD1	many	TRBV12-3/TRBV12-4
CASSSSGRALEQYF	TGTGCCAGCAGCTCTAGCGGGAGGGCCCTTGAGCAGTACTTC	TRBJ2-7	TRBD2	many	TRBV11-2
CASSFLALRVEQYF	TGTGCCAGCAGTTTTCTAGCCCTTCGCGTCGAGCAGTACTTC	TRBJ2-7	NA	NA	TRBV28
CATYEGDEQFF	TGTGCCACTTACGAGGGGGATGAGCAGTTCTTC	TRBJ2-1	NA	NA	TRBV27